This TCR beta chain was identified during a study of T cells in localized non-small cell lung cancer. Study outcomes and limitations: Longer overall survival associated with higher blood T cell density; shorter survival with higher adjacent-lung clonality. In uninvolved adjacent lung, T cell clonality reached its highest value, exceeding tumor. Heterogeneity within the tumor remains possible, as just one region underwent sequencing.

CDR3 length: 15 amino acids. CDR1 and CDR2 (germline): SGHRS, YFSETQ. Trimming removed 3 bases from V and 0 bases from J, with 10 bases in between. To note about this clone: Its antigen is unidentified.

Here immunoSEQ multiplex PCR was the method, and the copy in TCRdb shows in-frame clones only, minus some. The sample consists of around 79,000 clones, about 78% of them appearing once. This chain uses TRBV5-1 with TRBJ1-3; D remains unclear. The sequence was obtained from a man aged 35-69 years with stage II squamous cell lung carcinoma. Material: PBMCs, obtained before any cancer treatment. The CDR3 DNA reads TGCGCCAGCAGCTCGACTCTTTCCTCTGGAAACACCATATATTTT. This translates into CASSSTLSSGNTIYF.